Following are 17 T cell receptor beta chains from one sample sequenced in a study of T-cell reconstitution after alpha-beta-depleted transplantation in children. Preparation of the TCRbeta library involved a method that used unique molecular identifiers. TCRdb re-analysed the PCR reads in MiXCR, keeping a single row per CDR3 protein. The table includes almost 250,000 distinct CDR3 sequences, over 20% detected once. The sequences come from PBMCs, collected before TCRalphabeta/CD19-depleted stem cell transplant. These receptors all stem from a girl aged 2 to 10 with Fanconi anemia, due to receive a stem cell transplant.

The table lists this clonotype with many counts. The chain combines TRBV29-1 with TRBJ2-1; weak D call: TRBD2 (6 bases). The V gene lost 2 bases and the J gene lost 5 bases, with 19 bases spanning the gap. The CDR3 extends over 16 amino acids. Looked up from germline, CDR1 is SQVTM and CDR2 is ANQGSEA. For the CDR3, the DNA is TGCAGCGTTGAACAAATCGGGACTGATCGAGACAATGAGCAGTTCTTC. The encoded protein is CSVEQIGTDRDNEQFF.

This clonotype came up many times. The CDR3: CASSLSLGASYGYTF. The CDR3 DNA follows: TGTGCCAGCAGTTTATCCCTCGGGGCTTCCTATGGCTACACCTTC. The chain combines TRBV27 with TRBJ1-2; maybe TRBD1 (5 bases). The CDR3 contains 15 residues. V was cut by 0 bases and J by 4 bases, with 12 bases left in between. Germline V CDR1 and CDR2: MNHEY, SMNVEV (reference sequence).

This clonotype was counted at least ten times. CDR3 sequence (DNA): TGCAGTGCTAGGGGTGGAAGGACGTACACTGAAGCTTTCTTT. This gives the protein CSARGGRTYTEAFF. This chain links TRBV20-1 with TRBJ1-1; no clear D. With 3 bases removed from V and 3 bases from J, the gap between germline ends came to 14 bases. The germline gives CDR1 DFQATT, CDR2 SNEGSKA (reference sequence). This CDR3 is 14 amino acids long.

The sample holds many counts of this clonotype. This chain connects TRBV6-1 to TRBJ2-3, with a possible D match to TRBD2 (5 bases). V lost 0 bases to trimming and J lost 0 bases, with 7 bases between them. CDR1 and CDR2 (germline): MNHNS, SASEGT. This CDR3 spans 15 amino acids. The CDR3 region has the DNA TGTGCCAGCAGTGAAGCTTGGGAGAGCACAGATACGCAGTATTTT. This encodes CASSEAWESTDTQYF.

The chain employs TRBV7-3 and TRBJ2-3; TRBD2 matches 9 bases. Germline CDR1 reads SGHTA; CDR2 reads FQGTGA. The CDR3 length is 16 residues. Unmatched junction bases numbered 11, after V lost 5 bases and J lost 5 bases. The CDR3 DNA is TGTGCCAGCAGCCCGGGGGGCGGGGGGGCTGGAGATACGCAGTATTTT. Amino acid sequence: CASSPGGGGAGDTQYF.

This clonotype came up many times. The V call is TRBV12-3 or TRBV12-4, the J call TRBJ2-7; 9 bases match TRBD2. This CDR3 has 17 amino acids. Unmatched junction bases numbered 9, after V lost 1 base and J lost 2 bases. CDR3 sequence: CASSLVSGLAGTYEQYF. DNA for the CDR3: TGTGCCAGCAGTTTAGTGTCCGGGCTAGCGGGGACCTACGAGCAGTACTTC.

This sequence joins TRBV28 and TRBJ2-7; D perhaps matches TRBD1 (6 bases). Germline assignment: CDR1 MDHEN and CDR2 SYDVKM. The V end lost 7 bases, the J end lost 1 base, and 23 bases lay between the germline ends. The CDR3 has 17 residues. The CDR3 here is CASTSTRGLSASYEQYF. DNA for the CDR3: TGTGCCAGCACATCGACGAGGGGGTTGTCAGCTTCCTACGAGCAGTACTTC.

This clonotype was observed at least ten times. This chain joins TRBV29-1 and TRBJ2-7, with TRBD2 identical over 7 bases. V lost 4 bases, J lost 6 bases, and 12 bases stayed unmatched. This CDR3 is built from 14 residues. CDR1 is SQVTM, CDR2 ANQGSEA, per germline. The DNA of the CDR3 is TGCAGCGTTGGGGCGACTAGCTCGTTGGCCGAGCAGTACTTC. Its protein product is CSVGATSSLAEQYF.

The chain combines TRBV29-1 with TRBJ2-3; D perhaps matches TRBD1 (6 bases). The CDR3 is 15 residues long. Germline V gene sequence: CDR1 SQVTM, CDR2 ANQGSEA. With 4 bases removed from V and 0 bases from J, the gap between germline ends came to 14 bases. CDR3 in DNA: TGCAGCGTTGGACAGGCGGCGTCTAGCACAGATACGCAGTATTTT. Amino acids: CSVGQAASSTDTQYF.

This clonotype came up a few times. The rearrangement links TRBV7-6 to TRBJ2-3, with D perhaps matching TRBD2 (6 bases). Germline assignment: CDR1 SGHVS and CDR2 FNYEAQ. V gave up 6 bases and J gave up 1 base, with 14 bases separating them. The CDR3 length is 15 residues. The CDR3 sequence is CASRAWGEGTDTQYF. CDR3 nucleotide sequence: TGTGCCAGCAGGGCATGGGGGGAGGGCACAGATACGCAGTATTTT.

This chain joins TRBV5-1 and TRBJ2-5; D is unresolved. V was trimmed by 3 bases and J by 4 bases, leaving 7 bases between them. CDR3 size: 12 residues. Germline loops: CDR1 SGHRS, CDR2 YFSETQ. Written as DNA, the CDR3 is TGCGCCAGCAGCTCGAGTTTAGAGACCCAGTACTTC. Translation: CASSSSLETQYF. Full variable domain (rest looked up from reference TRBV5-1 and TRBJ2-5): KAGVTQTPRYLIKTRGQQVTLSCSPISGHRSVSWYQQTPGQGLQFLFEYFSETQRNKGNFPGRFSGRQFSNSRSEMNVSTLELGDSALYLCASSSSLETQYFGPGTRLLVL.

This clonotype was detected only once. V and J are TRBV7-9 and TRBJ2-7; D remains ambiguous. The V end was cut by 3 bases, the J end by 3 bases, with 9 bases between. The germline V gene has CDR1 SEHNR and CDR2 FQNEAQ (reference sequence). The CDR3 totals 13 residues. In nucleotides, the CDR3 is TGTGCCAGCAGCTTCGTAGGGTACTACGAGCAGTACTTC. Residues: CASSFVGYYEQYF.

This clonotype was seen repeatedly, ten times or more. J is TRBJ1-3 and V is TRBV29-1; 9 bases match TRBD1. The CDR3 runs to 14 residues. Germline assignment: CDR1 SQVTM and CDR2 ANQGSEA. Germline trimming cut 6 bases from V and 0 bases from J; bases unmatched to any gene: 3. The CDR3, as DNA: TGCAGCGTCGGGACAGGGAGCTCTGGAAACACCATATATTTT. Its translation: CSVGTGSSGNTIYF.

This clonotype was detected many times. The rearrangement links TRBV4-2 to TRBJ2-2, with D possibly matching TRBD2 (5 bases). The germline V gene encodes CDR1 LGHNA and CDR2 YNFKEQ. V was clipped by 4 bases and J by 3 bases, with 15 bases between them. The CDR3 runs to 16 residues. Here the CDR3 reads CASSPNEGFHTGELFF. The CDR3 DNA reads TGTGCCAGCAGCCCTAATGAGGGCTTCCACACCGGGGAGCTGTTTTTT.

The chain is built from TRBV29-1 and TRBJ2-3; 7 positions match TRBD1. CDR1 is SQVTM and CDR2 is ANQGSEA in the germline V gene. J gave up 1 base and V 8 bases, and 3 bases lay outside the gene matches. The CDR3 length is 12 residues. Written as DNA, the CDR3 is TGCAGCATAGGACAGGGCACAGATACGCAGTATTTT. This encodes CSIGQGTDTQYF.

V and J are TRBV27 and TRBJ2-3; possible D gene TRBD2, 5 bases. The V end was cut by 1 base, the J end by 1 base, with 9 bases between. Germline V gene data show CDR1 as MNHEY and CDR2 as SMNVEV (reference sequence). The CDR3 extends over 15 amino acids. CDR3 in DNA: TGTGCCAGCAGTTTATATGCGGGCCGCACAGATACGCAGTATTTT. Amino acids: CASSLYAGRTDTQYF.

This clonotype was counted at least ten times. This chain uses TRBV12-3 or TRBV12-4 with TRBJ2-1, with 8 bases identical to TRBD2. J lost 7 bases, V lost 4 bases, and 15 bases had no gene match. CDR3 size: 17 residues. CDR3: CASSSKADRGGLNEQFF. CDR3 DNA: TGTGCCAGCAGTTCGAAGGCCGACCGGGGGGGTCTGAATGAGCAGTTCTTC.